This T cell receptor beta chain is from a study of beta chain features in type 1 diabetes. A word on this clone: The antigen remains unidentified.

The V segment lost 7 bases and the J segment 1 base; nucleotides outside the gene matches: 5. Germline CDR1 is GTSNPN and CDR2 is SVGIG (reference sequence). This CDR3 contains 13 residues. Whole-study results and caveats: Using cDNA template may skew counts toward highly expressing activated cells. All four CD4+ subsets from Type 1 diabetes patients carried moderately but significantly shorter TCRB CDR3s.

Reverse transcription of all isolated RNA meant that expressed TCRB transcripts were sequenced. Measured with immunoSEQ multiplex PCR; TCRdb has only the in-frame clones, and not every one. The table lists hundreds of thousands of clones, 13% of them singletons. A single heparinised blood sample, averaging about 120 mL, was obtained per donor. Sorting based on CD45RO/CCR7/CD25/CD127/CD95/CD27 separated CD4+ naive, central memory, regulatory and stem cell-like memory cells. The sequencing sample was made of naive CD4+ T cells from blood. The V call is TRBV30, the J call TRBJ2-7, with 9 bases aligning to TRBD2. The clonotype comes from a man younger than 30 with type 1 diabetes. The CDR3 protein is CASTSGRSYEQYF. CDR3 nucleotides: TGTGCCTCGACTAGCGGCAGATCCTACGAGCAGTACTTC.